These 31 T cell receptor beta chains share one sample of origin, sequenced in a study of shared clonotypes between healthy human individuals. Sequencing was performed with immunoSEQ multiplex PCR; in TCRdb, only in-frame clones are kept and a portion is missing. The table records about 2.2 million clones, roughly 91% of them present only once. CD45RO-negative, CCR7-positively selected cells formed the naive CD8 fraction, excluding terminally differentiated effector memory CD45RA+ cells. Sample: naive CD8+ T cells from PBMCs. These receptors all come from a man younger than 35 in good health. Some clones in this sample may be carry-over from other donors' samples.

As to this clone: Different DNA sequences within this sample yield the same CDR3. The rearrangement uses TRBV7-9 and TRBJ2-7, with D uncertain. V lost 1 base to trimming and J lost 0 bases, with 4 bases between them. CDR1 is SEHNR and CDR2 is FQNEAQ in the germline V gene (reference sequence). CDR3 length: 13 residues. The CDR3 loop reads CASSLGASYEQYF. DNA of the CDR3: TGTGCCAGCAGCTTAGGCGCCTCCTACGAGCAGTACTTC.

The rearrangement uses TRBV14 and TRBJ1-1; D unclear. CDR3 length equals 17 residues. Germline V gene data show CDR1 as SGHDN and CDR2 as FVKESK. The V end was cut by 0 bases, the J end by 4 bases, with 18 bases between. Here the CDR3 reads CASSQESWAEGGTEAFF. The DNA for the CDR3 is TGTGCCAGCAGCCAAGAGTCATGGGCCGAGGGCGGCACTGAAGCTTTCTTT.

The V gene is TRBV13, the J gene TRBJ2-7, with D possibly TRBD1 on 5 matching bases. This CDR3 region has 15 residues. Germline lookup yields CDR1 PRHDT and CDR2 FYEKMQ (reference sequence). V was cut by 0 bases and J by 4 bases, with 13 bases left in between. CDR3 DNA: TGTGCCAGCAGCTTAGGCCGTGGGGCCGAGTACGAGCAGTACTTC. Amino acids: CASSLGRGAEYEQYF.

The CDR3 sequence: CASSPGLAGGNEQFF. CDR3 nucleotide sequence: TGTGCCAGCAGCCCGGGACTAGCGGGAGGAAATGAGCAGTTCTTC. The V and J genes are TRBV9 and TRBJ2-1, with TRBD2 identical over 15 bases. The germline gives CDR1 SGDLS, CDR2 YYNGEE. The ends lost 4 bases at V and 7 bases at J; junction bases unmatched: 3. This CDR3 contains 15 residues.

The chain has TRBV10-3 and TRBJ2-1, with 13 nucleotides matching TRBD2. Germline-derived CDR1 and CDR2 are ENHRY and SYGVKD. After removal of 3 bases from V and 14 bases from J, the junction contained 1 base not matched to a gene. CDR3 length equals 12 residues. The CDR3 DNA sequence: TGTGCCATCAGTGAAGGGACTAGCGGGGAGTTCTTC. Translating gives CAISEGTSGEFF.

The gene calls are TRBV13 and TRBJ2-7, with a possible D match to TRBD1 (6 bases). V lost 4 bases, J lost 5 bases, and 15 bases lay in between. CDR1 PRHDT and CDR2 FYEKMQ come from the germline V gene (reference sequence). The CDR3 runs 14 residues. CDR3 in DNA: TGTGCCAGCAGCTACAGGGTAGGATCGGACGAGCAGTACTTC. Translating it yields CASSYRVGSDEQYF.

The chain recombines TRBV14 with TRBJ1-1; tentatively, D is TRBD1 (6 bases). The CDR3 is 16 residues long. Trimming took off 4 bases at V and 0 bases at J, with 15 bases between the two ends. Germline lookup yields CDR1 SGHDN and CDR2 FVKESK. Here the CDR3 reads CASSPIDRPMNTEAFF. Written as DNA, the CDR3 is TGTGCCAGCAGCCCTATTGACAGGCCGATGAACACTGAAGCTTTCTTT.

The chain combines TRBV10-3 with TRBJ2-7, with 9 bases fitting TRBD2. Trimming cost V 6 bases and J 4 bases; bases outside gene matches: 7. Germline values: CDR1 ENHRY, CDR2 SYGVKD. The CDR3 runs 14 residues. The CDR3, as DNA: TGTGCCATCAGACCGACTAGCGGACCTTACGAGCAGTACTTC. This sequence encodes CAIRPTSGPYEQYF.

The chain employs TRBV12-5 and TRBJ1-2; D remains unclear. Trimming pared 3 bases from V and 4 bases from J, leaving 12 bases between. The CDR3 is made up of 14 amino acids. From germline, CDR1 is LGHNT and CDR2 FRNRAP. This CDR3 is CASGFNTPTYGYTF. CDR3 coding DNA: TGTGCTAGTGGTTTTAATACTCCAACCTATGGCTACACCTTC.

This chain joins TRBV27 and TRBJ2-1; 7 bases agree with TRBD1. V lost 4 bases to trimming and J lost 14 bases; unmatched junction nucleotides: 5. The CDR3 loop spans 11 amino acids. CDR1 and CDR2 (germline): MNHEY, SMNVEV (reference sequence). The DNA for the CDR3 is TGTGCCAGCAGTTGGGGGACAGATGAGTTCTTC. Its translation is CASSWGTDEFF.

This clone was detected once. The chain employs TRBV15 and TRBJ2-1; D is uncertain. The germline V and J ends were trimmed by 6 bases and 0 bases, with 24 bases remaining between them. CDR1 and CDR2 from the germline V gene are LNHNV and YYDKDF (reference sequence). This CDR3 is built from 19 residues. The CDR3 bases are TGTGCCACCAGTTCTACCATTGGAAGCGCCTTGAGCTCCTACAATGAGCAGTTCTTC. It codes for CATSSTIGSALSSYNEQFF.

This CDR3 is CAWSKGASGRYNEQFF. In nucleotides, the CDR3 is TGTGCCTGGAGTAAAGGGGCTAGCGGTCGTTACAATGAGCAGTTCTTC. V and J are TRBV30 and TRBJ2-1, with 7 positions matching TRBD2. The CDR3 runs 16 residues. Germline V lookup: CDR1 GTSNPN, CDR2 SVGIG (reference sequence). V was pared by 2 bases and J by 4 bases, with 11 bases of the junction left unmatched.

As concerns this clone: This same CDR3 is encoded by further DNA sequences in the sample. The chain links TRBV27 to TRBJ2-7; no clear D gene. Germline-derived CDR1 and CDR2 are MNHEY and SMNVEV (reference sequence). The CDR3 loop spans 15 amino acids. Between the trimmed V and J ends, which lost 0 bases and 2 bases, there was a span of 11 bases. The CDR3, as DNA: TGTGCCAGCAGTTTATCGGTGACGGCTACCTACGAGCAGTACTTC. It specifies CASSLSVTATYEQYF.

The genes are TRBV5-4 and TRBJ1-2; 9 bases map to TRBD1. Trimming cost V 3 bases and J 5 bases; bases outside gene matches: 5. Per germline, CDR1 SGHNT and CDR2 YYREEE (reference sequence). There are 14 residues in the CDR3. DNA of the CDR3: TGTGCCAGCAGCTCGGGACAGGGAGGTTATGGCTACACCTTC. Translated: CASSSGQGGYGYTF. The whole variable domain, filled in from reference TRBV5-4 and TRBJ1-2, reads ETGVTQSPTHLIKTRGQQVTLRCSSQSGHNTVSWYQQALGQGPQFIFQYYREEENGRGNFPPRFSGLQFPNYSSELNVNALELDDSALYLCASSSGQGGYGYTFGSGTRLTVV.

The chain carries TRBV27 and TRBJ2-1; TRBD1 agrees at 8 bases. Germline V gives CDR1 MNHEY, CDR2 SMNVEV (reference sequence). The CDR3 contains 15 residues. V was clipped by 3 bases and J by 8 bases; unmatched bases: 9. The CDR3 DNA reads as TGTGCCAGCAGTTTGTCAGGGGGCGCTTTCTATGAGCAGTTCTTC. The encoded protein is CASSLSGGAFYEQFF.

The CDR3 loop is CASSLGPSSNQPQHF. In DNA, the CDR3 is TGTGCCAGCAGCCTCGGGCCTTCTAGCAATCAGCCCCAGCATTTT. The chain combines TRBV9 with TRBJ1-5; D is undetermined. Between the trimmed V and J ends, which lost 4 bases and 0 bases, there was a span of 11 bases. Germline lookup yields CDR1 SGDLS and CDR2 YYNGEE. There are 15 residues in the CDR3. The whole variable domain, filled in from reference TRBV9 and TRBJ1-5, reads DSGVTQTPKHLITATGQRVTLRCSPRSGDLSVYWYQQSLDQGLQFLIQYYNGEERAKGNILERFSAQQFPDLHSELNLSSLELGDSALYFCASSLGPSSNQPQHFGDGTRLSIL.

The J gene is TRBJ1-5, the V gene TRBV4-1; D is undetermined. Germline CDR1 reads MGHRA; CDR2 reads YSYEKL. Between the trimmed V and J ends, which lost 1 base and 5 bases, there was a span of 9 bases. This CDR3 has 14 amino acids. The CDR3 spells CASSQADPYQPQHF. DNA for the CDR3: TGCGCCAGCAGCCAAGCTGATCCTTATCAGCCCCAGCATTTT.

This clone has only one observation. This chain uses TRBV27 with TRBJ2-1; D gene ambiguous. V lost 4 bases and J 10 bases, leaving 20 bases between the germline ends. The V gene's germline CDR1 is MNHEY and CDR2 SMNVEV (reference sequence). The length of the CDR3 is 15 residues. Here the CDR3 reads CASSSIPYRTGEQFF. The CDR3 coding sequence is TGTGCCAGCAGTTCCATTCCATACCGGACCGGCGAGCAGTTCTTC.

This chain links TRBV5-1 with TRBJ2-2; TRBD1 matches 9 bases. The V gene end was trimmed by 3 bases and the J gene end by 1 base; junction bases not matched to a gene: 7. Germline loops: CDR1 SGHRS, CDR2 YFSETQ. The CDR3 is 17 amino acids. As DNA, the CDR3 is TGCGCCAGCAGCTGGCCCGACAGGGGGAAGAACACCGGGGAGCTGTTTTTT. Translated: CASSWPDRGKNTGELFF.

V gene TRBV14 combines with J gene TRBJ2-7, with D perhaps being TRBD1 or TRBD2 (5 bases each). V lost 5 bases to trimming and J lost 2 bases, with 19 bases between them. Germline V gene sequence: CDR1 SGHDN, CDR2 FVKESK. This CDR3 has 16 amino acids. The CDR3 loop reads CASSSHRRTPTYEQYF. CDR3 in DNA: TGTGCCAGCAGCTCACATCGGAGGACACCTACCTACGAGCAGTACTTC.

This sequence joins TRBV27 and TRBJ2-7, with D tentatively TRBD1 (6 bases). The germline V gene encodes CDR1 MNHEY and CDR2 SMNVEV (reference sequence). This CDR3 has 16 amino acids. V was cut by 5 bases and J by 2 bases, with 19 bases left in between. CDR3: CASSPIPGAETYEQYF. CDR3 nucleotides: TGTGCCAGCAGTCCAATCCCAGGGGCGGAGACCTACGAGCAGTACTTC.

The chain combines TRBV7-3 with TRBJ2-3; TRBD2 matches 10 bases. Germline V lookup: CDR1 SGHTA, CDR2 FQGTGA. CDR3 length: 17 amino acids. V lost 5 bases to trimming and J lost 4 bases; unmatched junction nucleotides: 12. The CDR3 loop reads CASSPRSASGRPDTQYF. The CDR3 DNA reads TGTGCCAGCAGCCCAAGGTCGGCTAGCGGGAGACCAGATACGCAGTATTTT.

The chain has TRBV9 and TRBJ2-7; TRBD2 matches 9 bases. Per germline, CDR1 SGDLS and CDR2 YYNGEE. Losses at the gene ends were 4 bases for V and 6 bases for J; bases not matched to a gene: 11. This CDR3 is 15 amino acids long. The CDR3 DNA reads as TGTGCCAGCAGCCCCTACTCTAGCGGGATGGGCGAGCAGTACTTC. Translating gives CASSPYSSGMGEQYF.

This clone has a handful of counts. The genes are TRBV6-5 and TRBJ2-2; D possibly matches TRBD1 or TRBD2 (5 bases each). V dropped 2 bases and J dropped 6 bases, with 7 bases sitting between them. Per germline, CDR1 MNHEY and CDR2 SVGAGI. The CDR3 has 13 residues. The CDR3 protein is CASSYEGSGELFF. Written as DNA, the CDR3 is TGTGCCAGCAGTTACGAGGGGTCCGGGGAGCTGTTTTTT.

The chain is built from TRBV19 and TRBJ1-1; D gene uncertain. The V gene lost 3 bases and the J gene lost 5 bases, with 10 bases spanning the gap. CDR1 and CDR2 (germline): LNHDA, SQIVND (reference sequence). The CDR3 loop spans 13 amino acids. CDR3 loop: CASSIRWGTEAFF. CDR3 coding DNA: TGTGCCAGTAGTATCAGGTGGGGAACTGAAGCTTTCTTT. Full variable domain (remainder filled in from reference TRBV19 and TRBJ1-1): DGGITQSPKYLFRKEGQNVTLSCEQNLNHDAMYWYRQDPGQGLRLIYYSQIVNDFQKGDIAEGYSVSREKKESFPLTVTSAQKNPTAFYLCASSIRWGTEAFFGQGTRLTVV.

J is TRBJ1-2 and V is TRBV10-3; TRBD1 agrees at 7 bases. V trimming: 5 bases; J trimming: 7 bases; junction bases outside the gene matches: 10. Germline loops: CDR1 ENHRY, CDR2 SYGVKD. The CDR3 contains 14 residues. The CDR3 DNA reads TGTGCCATCAGTCTCCTACCCGGGACAGCTGGCTACACCTTC. Translating gives CAISLLPGTAGYTF.

The rearrangement joins TRBV19 to TRBJ2-7, with 9 nucleotides matching TRBD1. The V gene's germline CDR1 is LNHDA and CDR2 SQIVND (reference sequence). The CDR3 extends over 16 amino acids. The V segment lost 7 bases and the J segment 2 bases; nucleotides outside the gene matches: 12. For the CDR3, the DNA is TGTGCCAGTACCCCTACACCGGGACAGGGACCCTACGAGCAGTACTTC. This codes for CASTPTPGQGPYEQYF.

This sequence joins TRBV9 and TRBJ2-3; D is unclear. This CDR3 is 12 amino acids long. V lost 4 bases and J lost 8, with 11 bases in between. From germline, CDR1 is SGDLS and CDR2 YYNGEE. The CDR3, as DNA: TGTGCCAGCAGCACGACCTACCGTACGCAGTATTTT. This codes for CASSTTYRTQYF.

Turning to this clone: Other DNA sequences in the sample encode the same CDR3. The CDR3 here is CASSGTGAYEQYF. CDR3 sequence (DNA): TGCGCCAGCAGTGGGACAGGGGCCTACGAGCAGTACTTC. The V and J genes are TRBV5-1 and TRBJ2-7; the match to TRBD1 covers 10 bases. CDR3 length: 13 residues. Losses at the gene ends were 5 bases for V and 2 bases for J; bases not matched to a gene: 1. Germline lookup yields CDR1 SGHRS and CDR2 YFSETQ.

V and J are TRBV27 and TRBJ2-7, with a weak D call TRBD1 (5 bases). Trimming left V 3 bases short and J 3 bases short, with 21 bases between. Germline CDR1 reads MNHEY; CDR2 reads SMNVEV (reference sequence). This CDR3 has 17 amino acids. The CDR3 DNA follows: TGTGCCAGCAGTTTGTTGCCCTTACAGGTGTCGGGCTACGAGCAGTACTTC. It specifies CASSLLPLQVSGYEQYF.

The chain combines TRBV19 with TRBJ1-5; 9 positions agree with TRBD1. Per germline, CDR1 LNHDA and CDR2 SQIVND (reference sequence). The CDR3 sequence is 17 residues long. With 6 bases clipped from V and 7 bases from J, the junction kept 16 bases outside the gene matches. CDR3 nucleotides: TGTGCCAGTAGGGATCCGGGACAGGGAACATCAGGGCAGCCCCAGCATTTT. Its protein is CASRDPGQGTSGQPQHF.